This TCR beta chain was obtained from a study of Graves' ophthalmopathy and Graves' hyperthyroidism. Study-level points and caveats: Detected in blood as well were most expanded thyroid clonotypes with frequency above 0.001. The model's ophthalmopathy progression predictions had around 67% sensitivity and 72% to 75% specificity.

To note about this clonotype: What it binds is unknown.

The CDR3 extends over 13 amino acids. Deletions cut 4 bases from V and 4 bases from J, with 10 bases between. Germline values: CDR1 SNHLY, CDR2 FYNNEI. RNA transcripts were the source from which TCR beta CDR3 regions were amplified. Following a first-round RT-PCR that used HTBI primers, a second-round multiplex PCR was carried out. MiXCR, applied by TCRdb to the multiplex PCR reads, yields one record per CDR3 protein. The data contain over a million distinct CDR3 sequences, about 35% of them singletons. The specimen sequenced was peripheral blood or thyroid tissue (not recorded which). V usage is TRBV2 and J usage is TRBJ1-2, with unresolved D. The sequence was collected from an adult man with Graves' hyperthyroidism. The CDR3 DNA follows: TGTGCCAGCAGTGGGGATGACGGCTATGGCTACACCTTC. Its protein product is CASSGDDGYGYTF.